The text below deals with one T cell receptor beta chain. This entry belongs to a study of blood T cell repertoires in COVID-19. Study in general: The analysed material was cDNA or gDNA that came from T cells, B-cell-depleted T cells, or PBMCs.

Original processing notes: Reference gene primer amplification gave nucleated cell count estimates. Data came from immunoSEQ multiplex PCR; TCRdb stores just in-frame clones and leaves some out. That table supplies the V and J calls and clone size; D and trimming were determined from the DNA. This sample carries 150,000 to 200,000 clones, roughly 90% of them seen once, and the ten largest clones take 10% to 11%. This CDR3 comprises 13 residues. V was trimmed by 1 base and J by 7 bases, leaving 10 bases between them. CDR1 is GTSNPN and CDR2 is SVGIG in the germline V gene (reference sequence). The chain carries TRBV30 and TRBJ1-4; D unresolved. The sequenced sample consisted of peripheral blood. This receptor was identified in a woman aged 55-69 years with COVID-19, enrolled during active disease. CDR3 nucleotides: TGTGCCTGGAGTGGACTGGGTAGTGAAAAACTGTTTTTT. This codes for CAWSGLGSEKLFF.